The rows below give T cell receptor beta chains drawn from one sample of a study of breast tumors, draining lymph nodes, adjacent tissues. MiXCR, applied by TCRdb to the multiplex PCR reads, yields one record per CDR3 protein. This table holds approximately 120,000 distinct CDR3 sequences, over 20% found once. Sequencing input: axillary lymph node tissue. The receptors here all came from a female donor with breast cancer. Some clones in this sample may be carry-over from other donors' samples. CDR3s include the opening cysteine and the closing phenylalanine or tryptophan. Fields, in order: D gene, clone size, V gene, J gene, CDR3 DNA, CDR3 protein. The D gene is left open where the match is weak. A row's size may be missing; if present it is once, few, many or a size class.

-,-,TRBV9,TRBJ2-1,TGTGCCAGCGGCCTAAGACTAAACCCCACCCTCGGTGAGCAGTTCTTC,CASGLRLNPTLGEQFF
-,many,TRBV7-9,TRBJ1-2,TGTGCCAGCAGCATAACCGGGACTCCAATCAGGGGCTACACCTTC,CASSITGTPIRGYTF
-,many,TRBV7-9,TRBJ2-7,TGTGCCAGCAGCTCCGCACCGGGATCTCAATACGAGCAGTACTTC,CASSSAPGSQYEQYF
-,many,TRBV5-8,TRBJ2-2,TGTGCCAGCAGCTTGGCCGGGGCAGGGTTCGGGGAGCTGTTTTTT,CASSLAGAGFGELFF
-,many,TRBV6-5,TRBJ1-6,TGTGCCAGCAGTTACTCTTACAGGCAGAATTCACCCCTCCACTTT,CASSYSYRQNSPLHF
TRBD2,many,TRBV7-3,TRBJ2-7,TGTGCCAGCAGCTTAGTCGGCGGGAGTTACGAGCAGTACTTC,CASSLVGGSYEQYF
TRBD1,many,TRBV2,TRBJ1-5,TGTGCCAGCAGTAGACAGGGTTTTGACAATCAGCCCCAGCATTTT,CASSRQGFDNQPQHF
-,many,TRBV5-1,TRBJ2-3,TGCGCCAGCAGCTTGGTCGTCGGGGGCGCTAGCACAGATACGCAGTATTTT,CASSLVVGGASTDTQYF
-,many,TRBV19,TRBJ1-6,TGTGCCAGTAGTATAGACCCGGAATCGTCCCTCCACTTT,CASSIDPESSLHF
TRBD1,-,TRBV5-5,TRBJ2-1,TGTGCCAGCACCTCCGGGACAGCCGCTTGGAATGAGCAGTTCTTC,CASTSGTAAWNEQFF
-,-,TRBV4-1,TRBJ1-1,TGCGCCAGCAGCCAAGGTATCCGTTCTAAGGGCACTGAAGCTTTCTTT,CASSQGIRSKGTEAFF
-,many,TRBV3-1,TRBJ2-3,TGTGCCAGCAGACCGGCAGGAGCGACAGATACGCAGTATTTT,CASRPAGATDTQYF
-,medium-sized,TRBV13,TRBJ2-1,TGTGCCAGCAGCTCCGGCCGAGCGTACTCGAGGCAGTTCTTC,CASSSGRAYSRQFF
TRBD1,many,TRBV6-6,TRBJ1-5,TGTGCCAGCTTTAACAGGGGTAGCAATCAGCCCCAGCATTTT,CASFNRGSNQPQHF
-,-,TRBV5-4,TRBJ2-1,TGTGCCAGCAGCTCCCCGAGGAGCTCCTACAATGAGCAGTTCTTC,CASSSPRSSYNEQFF
TRBD2,many,TRBV3-1,TRBJ2-5,TGTGCCAGCAGCCAATGGTCGGGGGGGGGCCAAGAGACCCAGTACTTC,CASSQWSGGGQETQYF
-,many,TRBV15,TRBJ2-5,TGTGCCACCAGCAGAGATTCGGCGGACATCTGGGAGACCCAGTACTTC,CATSRDSADIWETQYF
-,many,TRBV2,TRBJ1-3,TGTGCCAGCAGTGAACAGTCAGCCTCTGGAAACACCATATATTTT,CASSEQSASGNTIYF
TRBD2,many,TRBV5-1,TRBJ2-1,TGCGCCAGCAGCTTGGGTAGCGGGGGAAACAATGAGCAGTTCTTC,CASSLGSGGNNEQFF
TRBD2,-,TRBV9,TRBJ2-2,TGTGCCAGCAGCCCTCATCGGGGGGGGGGGCGGATCTCCGGGGAGCTGTTTTTT,CASSPHRGGGRISGELFF
TRBD1,-,TRBV28,TRBJ1-2,TGTGCCAGCAGCTCACCCGCCGAGACAGGGAGGTATGGCTACACCTTC,CASSSPAETGRYGYTF
TRBD1,many,TRBV6-6,TRBJ2-3,TGTGCCAGCAGTTATGGAGACAGGGTTCGGACAGATACGCAGTATTTT,CASSYGDRVRTDTQYF
-,-,TRBV7-2,TRBJ1-6,TGTGCCAGCGGCTTACAGCCCCGAAATAATAATTCACCTCTCCACTTT,CASGLQPRNNNSPLHF
-,-,TRBV2,TRBJ1-6,TGTGCCAGCAGTGAAACCAGGATAGGAAATTCACCCCTCCACTTT,CASSETRIGNSPLHF
-,-,TRBV20-1,TRBJ2-7,TGCAGTGCTAGAGCCCACGGACGAGACTACGAGCAGTACTTC,CSARAHGRDYEQYF
TRBD1,many,TRBV30,TRBJ2-1,TGTGCCTGGAGTCCGACAGGGTATGAGCAGTTCTTC,CAWSPTGYEQFF
-,few,TRBV28,TRBJ2-1,TGTGCCAGCACCGGGCCTCAAGACAATGAGCAGTTCTTC,CASTGPQDNEQFF
-,many,TRBV6-1,TRBJ1-5,TGTGCCAGCAGTGGAGTCTCGGGTGGGCCCCAGCATTTT,CASSGVSGGPQHF
TRBD2,many,TRBV3-1,TRBJ2-7,TGTGCCAGCAGCCAACTACTAGCGCCTCCCTCCTACGAGCAGTACTTC,CASSQLLAPPSYEQYF
TRBD1,many,TRBV20-1,TRBJ1-3,TGCAGTGCTCTACAGGGGTCCGGAAACACCATATATTTT,CSALQGSGNTIYF
TRBD1,many,TRBV4-2,TRBJ2-2,TGTGCCAGCAGCCCCCCGGGCAGGGGGCCCACCGGGGAGCTGTTTTTT,CASSPPGRGPTGELFF
-,many,TRBV6-6,TRBJ1-2,TGTGCCAGCAGTTGGCCCCCAGGGGACCGGGACTATGGCTACACCTTC,CASSWPPGDRDYGYTF
-,many,TRBV7-8,TRBJ2-5,TGTGCCAGCAGCTTAGCGCTGTGGACAGAAGAGACCCAGTACTTC,CASSLALWTEETQYF
TRBD1,many,TRBV7-8,TRBJ2-1,TGTGCCAGCAGCTTGGGACAGGGTGGTTATGAGCAGTTCTTC,CASSLGQGGYEQFF
-,many,TRBV5-1,TRBJ2-5,TGCGCCAGCAGCTTGGATACAGGGGGGGGAGAGACCCAGTACTTC,CASSLDTGGGETQYF
TRBD1,many,TRBV6-5,TRBJ2-3,TGTGCCAGCAGTTCCGACCGACGCCGAGGGGGCTCAGATACGCAGTATTTT,CASSSDRRRGGSDTQYF
TRBD1,many,TRBV11-3,TRBJ2-3,TGTGCCAGCAGCTCGACAGGGATTGACGCAGATACGCAGTATTTT,CASSSTGIDADTQYF
-,many,TRBV7-3,TRBJ2-5,TGTGCCAGCAGCCGACTCCCACGGGAGACCCAGTACTTC,CASSRLPRETQYF
TRBD2,-,TRBV6-6,TRBJ2-7,TGTGCCAGCAGGTACGGGACTAGCGGAACCCTCTACGAGCAGTACTTC,CASRYGTSGTLYEQYF